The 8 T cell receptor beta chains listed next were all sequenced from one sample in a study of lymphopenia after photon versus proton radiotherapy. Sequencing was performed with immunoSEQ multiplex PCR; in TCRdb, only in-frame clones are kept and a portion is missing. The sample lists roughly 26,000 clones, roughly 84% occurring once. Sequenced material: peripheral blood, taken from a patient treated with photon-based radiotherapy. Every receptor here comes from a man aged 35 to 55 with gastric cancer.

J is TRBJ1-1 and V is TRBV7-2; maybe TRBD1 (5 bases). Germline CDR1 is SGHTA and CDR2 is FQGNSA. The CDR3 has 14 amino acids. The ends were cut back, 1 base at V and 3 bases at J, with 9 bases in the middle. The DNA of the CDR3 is TGTGCCAGCAGCTTAGGGGGACTCTACACTGAAGCTTTCTTT. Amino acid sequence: CASSLGGLYTEAFF.

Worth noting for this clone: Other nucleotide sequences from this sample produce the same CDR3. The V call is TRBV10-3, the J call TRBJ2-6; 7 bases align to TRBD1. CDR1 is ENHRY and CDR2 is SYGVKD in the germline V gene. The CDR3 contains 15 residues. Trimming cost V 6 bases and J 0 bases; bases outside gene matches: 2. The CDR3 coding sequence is TGTGCCATCAGCCGACAGGGCTCTGGGGCCAACGTCCTGACTTTC. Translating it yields CAISRQGSGANVLTF.

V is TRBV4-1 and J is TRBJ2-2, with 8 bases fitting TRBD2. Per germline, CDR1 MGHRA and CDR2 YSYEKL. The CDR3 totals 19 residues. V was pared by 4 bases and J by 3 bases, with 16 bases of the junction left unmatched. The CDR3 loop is CASSLTGGMGIRYTGELFF. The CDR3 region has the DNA TGCGCCAGCAGCCTTACGGGGGGGATGGGAATAAGGTACACCGGGGAGCTGTTTTTT.

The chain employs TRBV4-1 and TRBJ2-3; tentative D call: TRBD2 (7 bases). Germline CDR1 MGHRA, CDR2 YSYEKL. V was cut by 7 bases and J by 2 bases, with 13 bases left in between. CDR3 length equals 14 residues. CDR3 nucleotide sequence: TGCGCCAGCAAAGAGGGGGGGCTCACAGATACGCAGTATTTT. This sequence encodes CASKEGGLTDTQYF.

The CDR3, as DNA: TGTGCCAGCAGTCGGACAGGGCTGAACACCGGGGAGCTGTTTTTT. This codes for CASSRTGLNTGELFF. The V and J genes are TRBV25-1 and TRBJ2-2, with 8 bases aligning to TRBD1. Germline-derived CDR1 and CDR2 are MGHDK and SYGVNS. V gave up 5 bases and J gave up 1 base; unmatched junction bases: 3. The CDR3 spans 15 residues.

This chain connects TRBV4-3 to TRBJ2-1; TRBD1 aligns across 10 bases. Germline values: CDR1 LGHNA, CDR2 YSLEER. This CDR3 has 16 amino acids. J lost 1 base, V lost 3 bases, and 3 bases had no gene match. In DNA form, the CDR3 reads TGCGCCAGCAGCCAGGGGGACAGGGGTTCCTACAATGAGCAGTTCTTC. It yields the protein CASSQGDRGSYNEQFF.

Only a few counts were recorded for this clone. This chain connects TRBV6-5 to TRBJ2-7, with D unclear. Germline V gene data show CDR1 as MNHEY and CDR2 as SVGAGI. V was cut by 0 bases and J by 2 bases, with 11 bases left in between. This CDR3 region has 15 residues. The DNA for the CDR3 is TGTGCCAGCAGTTACTCCCCCTTTGAAGCCTACGAGCAGTACTTC. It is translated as CASSYSPFEAYEQYF.

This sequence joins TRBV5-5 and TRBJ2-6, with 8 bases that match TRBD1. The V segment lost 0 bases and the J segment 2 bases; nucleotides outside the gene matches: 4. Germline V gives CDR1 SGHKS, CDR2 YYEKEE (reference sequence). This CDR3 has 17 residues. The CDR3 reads CASSLGTGRAGANVLTF. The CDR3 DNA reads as TGTGCCAGCAGCTTGGGGACAGGGCGGGCTGGGGCCAACGTCCTGACTTTC.